A selection of T cell receptor beta chains follows, all from one sample in a study of T-cell reconstitution after alpha-beta-depleted transplantation in children. TCRdb redid the calling of the PCR reads with MiXCR, one entry per CDR3 protein. The sample lists around 94,000 distinct CDR3 sequences, around 6% occurring once. The sequencing used PBMCs, mostly from graft donor cells, collected 60 days after TCRalphabeta/CD19-depleted stem cell transplant. These receptor sequences come from a female patient aged 2-10 years who had a stem cell transplant for Fanconi anemia, so the T cells may come from the graft donor. CDR3s leave out the opening cysteine and the closing phenylalanine or tryptophan.

V gene: TRBV7-2; J gene: TRBJ2-1; CDR3 length: 9; CDR3 protein: ASSSPGGAV
V gene: TRBV5-1; J gene: TRBJ1-1; CDR3 length: 14; CDR3 protein: ASSHRGHLMNTEAF
V gene: TRBV12-3/TRBV12-4; J gene: TRBJ1-1; CDR3 length: 11; CDR3 protein: ARAPPGGTEAF
V gene: TRBV5-6; J gene: TRBJ1-2; CDR3 length: 14; CDR3 protein: ASSLAGTGGRYGYT
V gene: TRBV5-1; J gene: TRBJ2-1; CDR3 length: 14; CDR3 protein: ASSWGLAGTYYEQF
V gene: TRBV3-1; J gene: TRBJ2-7; CDR3 length: 16; CDR3 protein: ASSQVGPAGSLFYEQY
V gene: TRBV5-1; J gene: TRBJ2-2; CDR3 length: 13; CDR3 protein: ASSELTRETGELF
V gene: TRBV4-1; J gene: TRBJ2-1; CDR3 length: 14; CDR3 protein: ASSQEESRAYNEQF
V gene: TRBV20-1; J gene: TRBJ2-1; CDR3 length: 13; CDR3 protein: SARSRTRAYNEQF
V gene: TRBV5-4; J gene: TRBJ2-7; CDR3 length: 14; CDR3 protein: ASSLVGLAGSYEQY
V gene: TRBV21-1; J gene: TRBJ2-7; CDR3 length: 10; CDR3 protein: ASTTPVYEQY
V gene: TRBV20-1; J gene: TRBJ2-3; CDR3 length: 11; CDR3 protein: SAYIQGADTQY
V gene: TRBV29-1; J gene: TRBJ1-1; CDR3 length: 10; CDR3 protein: SGDSLNTEAF
V gene: TRBV27; J gene: TRBJ2-1; CDR3 length: 14; CDR3 protein: ASRVSVTGPFNEQF
V gene: TRBV12-3/TRBV12-4; J gene: TRBJ2-1; CDR3 length: 13; CDR3 protein: ASSLTGFSYNEQF
V gene: TRBV12-3/TRBV12-4; J gene: TRBJ2-3; CDR3 length: 13; CDR3 protein: ASSFLPQTTDTQY
V gene: TRBV29-1; J gene: TRBJ2-1; CDR3 length: 15; CDR3 protein: SVEGITSGKPSNEQF
V gene: TRBV6-1; J gene: TRBJ2-4; CDR3 length: 18; CDR3 protein: ASSQLAARVAGIAKNIQY
V gene: TRBV5-1; J gene: TRBJ2-7; CDR3 length: 16; CDR3 protein: ASSLVSGGSRLLNEQY